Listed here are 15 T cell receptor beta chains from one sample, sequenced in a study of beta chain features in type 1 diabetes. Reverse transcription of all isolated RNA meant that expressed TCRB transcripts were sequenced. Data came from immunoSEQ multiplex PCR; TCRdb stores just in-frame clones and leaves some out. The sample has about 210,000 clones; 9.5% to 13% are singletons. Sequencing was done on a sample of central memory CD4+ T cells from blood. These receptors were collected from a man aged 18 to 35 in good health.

The CDR3 protein is CAGTSGRLAGELFF. The DNA of the CDR3 is TGTGCCGGCACTAGCGGGAGGTTGGCCGGGGAGCTGTTTTTT. The gene calls are TRBV30 and TRBJ2-2; the match to TRBD2 covers 12 bases. J was trimmed by 6 bases and V by 8 bases; bases with no gene match: 7. CDR3 size: 14 residues. Germline assignment: CDR1 GTSNPN and CDR2 SVGIG (reference sequence).

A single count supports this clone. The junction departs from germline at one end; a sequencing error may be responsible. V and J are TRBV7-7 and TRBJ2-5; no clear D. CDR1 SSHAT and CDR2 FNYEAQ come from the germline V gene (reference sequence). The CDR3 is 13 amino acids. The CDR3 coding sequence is TGTGCTAGCAGCTTAGGGTTTAGGGAGACCCAGTACTTC. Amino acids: CASSLGFRETQYF.

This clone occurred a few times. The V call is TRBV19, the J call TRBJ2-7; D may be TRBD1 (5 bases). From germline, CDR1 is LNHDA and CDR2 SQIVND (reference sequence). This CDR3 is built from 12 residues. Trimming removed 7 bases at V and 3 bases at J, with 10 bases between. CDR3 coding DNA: TGTGCCAGTAACCAGGGTGGCTACGAGCAGTACTTC. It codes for CASNQGGYEQYF. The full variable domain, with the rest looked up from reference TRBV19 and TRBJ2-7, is DGGITQSPKYLFRKEGQNVTLSCEQNLNHDAMYWYRQDPGQGLRLIYYSQIVNDFQKGDIAEGYSVSREKKESFPLTVTSAQKNPTAFYLCASNQGGYEQYFGPGTRLTVT.

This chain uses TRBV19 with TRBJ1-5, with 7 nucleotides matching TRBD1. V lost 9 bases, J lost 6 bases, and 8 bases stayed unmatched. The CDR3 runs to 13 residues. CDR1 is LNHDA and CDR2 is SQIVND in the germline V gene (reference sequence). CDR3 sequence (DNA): TGTGCCAGCCGGGACAGAAGCGGTCAGCCCCAGCATTTT. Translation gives CASRDRSGQPQHF.

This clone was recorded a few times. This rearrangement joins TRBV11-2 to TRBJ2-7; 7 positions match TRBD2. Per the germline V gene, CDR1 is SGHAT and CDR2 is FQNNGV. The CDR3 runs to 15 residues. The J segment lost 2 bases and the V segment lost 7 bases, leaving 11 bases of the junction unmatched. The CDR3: CASTSQVGGPYEQYF. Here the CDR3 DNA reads TGTGCCAGCACCTCCCAGGTGGGAGGGCCCTACGAGCAGTACTTC.

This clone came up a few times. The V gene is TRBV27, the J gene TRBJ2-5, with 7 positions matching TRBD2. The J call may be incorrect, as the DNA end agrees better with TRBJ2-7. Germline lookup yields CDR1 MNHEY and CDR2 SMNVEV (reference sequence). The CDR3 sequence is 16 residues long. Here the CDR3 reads CASSLKASGLSYEQYF. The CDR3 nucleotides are TGTGCCAGCAGTTTAAAAGCTAGCGGACTCTCCTACGAGCAGTACTTC.

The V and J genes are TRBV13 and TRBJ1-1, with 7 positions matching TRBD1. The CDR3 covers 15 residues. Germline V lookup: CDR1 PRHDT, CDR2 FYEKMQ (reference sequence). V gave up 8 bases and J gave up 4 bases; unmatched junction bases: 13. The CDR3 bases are TGTGCCAGCGAACAAAGACAGGGTCGGGGCACTGAAGCTTTCTTT. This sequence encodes CASEQRQGRGTEAFF.

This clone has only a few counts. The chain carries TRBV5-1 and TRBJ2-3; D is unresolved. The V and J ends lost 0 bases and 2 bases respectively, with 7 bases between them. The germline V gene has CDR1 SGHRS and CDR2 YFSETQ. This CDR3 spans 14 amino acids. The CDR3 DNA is TGCGCCAGCAGCTTGGGGGCCCCCACAGATACGCAGTATTTT. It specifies CASSLGAPTDTQYF.

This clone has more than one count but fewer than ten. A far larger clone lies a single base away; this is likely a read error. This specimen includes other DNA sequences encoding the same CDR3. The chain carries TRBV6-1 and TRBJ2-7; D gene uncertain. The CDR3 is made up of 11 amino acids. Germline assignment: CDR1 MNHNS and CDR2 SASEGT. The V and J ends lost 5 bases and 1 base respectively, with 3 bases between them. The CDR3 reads CASSFSYEQYF. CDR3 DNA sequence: TGTGCCAGCAGTTTTTCCTACGAGCAGTACTTC.

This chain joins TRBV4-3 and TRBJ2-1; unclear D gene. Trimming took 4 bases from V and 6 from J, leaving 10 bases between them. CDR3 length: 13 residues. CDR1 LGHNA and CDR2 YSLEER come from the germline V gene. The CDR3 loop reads CASSPTYFNEQFF. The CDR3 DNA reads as TGCGCCAGCAGCCCTACGTATTTCAATGAGCAGTTCTTC.

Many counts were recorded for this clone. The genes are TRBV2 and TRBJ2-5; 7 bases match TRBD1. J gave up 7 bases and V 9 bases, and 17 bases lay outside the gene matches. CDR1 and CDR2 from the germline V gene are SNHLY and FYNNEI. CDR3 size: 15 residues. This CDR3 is CASRFNRDREVTQYF. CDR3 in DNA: TGTGCCAGTCGATTTAACCGGGACAGAGAAGTGACCCAGTACTTC.

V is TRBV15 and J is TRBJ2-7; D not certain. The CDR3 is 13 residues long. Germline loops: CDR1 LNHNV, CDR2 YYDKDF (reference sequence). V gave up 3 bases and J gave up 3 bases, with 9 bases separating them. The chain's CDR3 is CATSRDPSYEQYF. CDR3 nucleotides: TGTGCCACCAGCAGGGACCCCAGCTACGAGCAGTACTTC. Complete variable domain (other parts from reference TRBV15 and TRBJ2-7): DAMVIQNPRYQVTQFGKPVTLSCSQTLNHNVMYWYQQKSSQAPKLLFHYYDKDFNNEADTPDNFQSRRPNTSFCFLDIRSPGLGDTAMYLCATSRDPSYEQYFGPGTRLTVT.

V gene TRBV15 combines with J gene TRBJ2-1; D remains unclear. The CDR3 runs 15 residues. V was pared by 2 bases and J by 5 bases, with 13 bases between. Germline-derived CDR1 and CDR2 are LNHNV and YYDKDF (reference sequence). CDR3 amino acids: CATSRNRRSNNEQFF. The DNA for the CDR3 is TGTGCCACCAGCAGAAATAGACGGAGTAACAATGAGCAGTTCTTC.

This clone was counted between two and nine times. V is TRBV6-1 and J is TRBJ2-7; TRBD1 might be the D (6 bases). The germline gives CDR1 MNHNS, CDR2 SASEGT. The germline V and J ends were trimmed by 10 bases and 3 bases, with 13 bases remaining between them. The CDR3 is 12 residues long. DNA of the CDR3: TGTGCCATCACCAGGGGCATCTACGAGCAGTACTTC. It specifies CAITRGIYEQYF.

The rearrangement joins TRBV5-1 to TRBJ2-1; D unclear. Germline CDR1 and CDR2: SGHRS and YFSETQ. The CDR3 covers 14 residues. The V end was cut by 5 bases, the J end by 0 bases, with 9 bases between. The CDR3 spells CASSLDSSYNEQFF. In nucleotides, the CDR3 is TGCGCCAGCAGTCTTGATAGCTCCTACAATGAGCAGTTCTTC.